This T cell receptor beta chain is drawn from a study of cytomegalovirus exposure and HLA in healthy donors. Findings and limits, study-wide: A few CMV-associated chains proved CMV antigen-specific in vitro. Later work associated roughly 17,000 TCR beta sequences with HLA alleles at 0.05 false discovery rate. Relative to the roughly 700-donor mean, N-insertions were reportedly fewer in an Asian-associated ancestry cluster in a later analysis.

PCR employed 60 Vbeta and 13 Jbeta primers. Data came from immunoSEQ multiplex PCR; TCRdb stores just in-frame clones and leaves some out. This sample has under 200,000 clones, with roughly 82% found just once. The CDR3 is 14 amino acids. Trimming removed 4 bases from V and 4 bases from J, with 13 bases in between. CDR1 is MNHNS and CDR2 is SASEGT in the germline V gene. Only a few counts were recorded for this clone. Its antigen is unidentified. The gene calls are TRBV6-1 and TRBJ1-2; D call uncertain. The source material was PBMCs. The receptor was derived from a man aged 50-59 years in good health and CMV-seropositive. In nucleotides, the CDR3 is TGTGCCAGCAGTGCCTCCGAGACACCCTATGGCTACACCTTC. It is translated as CASSASETPYGYTF.